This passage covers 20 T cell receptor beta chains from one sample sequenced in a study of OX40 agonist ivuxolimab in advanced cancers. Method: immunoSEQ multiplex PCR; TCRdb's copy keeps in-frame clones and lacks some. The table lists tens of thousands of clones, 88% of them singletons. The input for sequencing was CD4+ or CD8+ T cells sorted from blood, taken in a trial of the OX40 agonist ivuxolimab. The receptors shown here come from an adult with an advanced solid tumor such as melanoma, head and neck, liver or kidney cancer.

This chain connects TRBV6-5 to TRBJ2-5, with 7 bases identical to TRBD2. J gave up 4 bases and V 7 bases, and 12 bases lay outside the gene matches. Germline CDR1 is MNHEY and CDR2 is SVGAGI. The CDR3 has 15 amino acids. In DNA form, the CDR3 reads TGTGCCAGCATACCAAGCGGGGAAGGAGGAGAGACCCAGTACTTC. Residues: CASIPSGEGGETQYF.

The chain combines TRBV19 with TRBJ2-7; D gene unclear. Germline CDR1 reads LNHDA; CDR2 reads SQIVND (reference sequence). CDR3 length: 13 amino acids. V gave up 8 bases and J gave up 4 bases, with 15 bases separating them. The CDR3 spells CASGTGLQYEQYF. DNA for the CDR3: TGTGCCAGTGGTACTGGGCTCCAATACGAGCAGTACTTC.

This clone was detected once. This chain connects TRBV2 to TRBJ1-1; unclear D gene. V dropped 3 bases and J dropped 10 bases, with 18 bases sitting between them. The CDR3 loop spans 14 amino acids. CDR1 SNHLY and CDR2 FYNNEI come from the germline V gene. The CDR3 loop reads CASSDTRAPGIAFF. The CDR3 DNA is TGTGCCAGCAGTGATACGAGGGCCCCGGGTATAGCTTTCTTT.

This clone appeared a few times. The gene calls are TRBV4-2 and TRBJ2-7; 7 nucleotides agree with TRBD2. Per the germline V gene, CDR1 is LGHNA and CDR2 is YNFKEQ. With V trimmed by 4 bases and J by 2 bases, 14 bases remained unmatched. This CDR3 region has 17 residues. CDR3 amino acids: CASSPRWTSGEAYEQYF. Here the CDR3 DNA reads TGTGCCAGCAGCCCAAGGTGGACAAGCGGGGAGGCCTACGAGCAGTACTTC.

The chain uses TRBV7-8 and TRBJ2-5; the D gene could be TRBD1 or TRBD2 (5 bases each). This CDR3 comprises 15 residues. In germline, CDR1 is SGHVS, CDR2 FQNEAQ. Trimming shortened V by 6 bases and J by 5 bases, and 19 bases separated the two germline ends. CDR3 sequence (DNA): TGTGCCAGCAGACCGGGACCCATGGACGGGGAGACCCAGTACTTC. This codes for CASRPGPMDGETQYF.

The CDR3 here is CASTPGQGAYEQYF. CDR3 nucleotides: TGTGCCAGCACTCCGGGACAGGGAGCCTACGAGCAGTACTTC. The rearrangement links TRBV6-1 to TRBJ2-7; 9 nucleotides align to TRBD1. Germline CDR1 and CDR2: MNHNS and SASEGT. After removal of 7 bases from V and 2 bases from J, the junction contained 6 bases not matched to a gene. This CDR3 has 14 amino acids.

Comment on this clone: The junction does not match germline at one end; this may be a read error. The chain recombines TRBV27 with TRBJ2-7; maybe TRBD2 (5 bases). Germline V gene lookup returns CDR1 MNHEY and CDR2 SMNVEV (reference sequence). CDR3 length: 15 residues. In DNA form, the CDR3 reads TGTGTCAGCAGTCCTCTCGGGGAGTACCCTCTCGAGCAGTACTTC. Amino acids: CVSSPLGEYPLEQYF.

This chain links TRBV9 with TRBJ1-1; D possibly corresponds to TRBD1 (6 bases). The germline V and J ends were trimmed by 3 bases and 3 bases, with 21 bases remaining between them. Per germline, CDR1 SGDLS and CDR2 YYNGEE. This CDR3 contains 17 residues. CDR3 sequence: CASSAPREGGPDTEAFF. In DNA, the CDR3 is TGTGCCAGCAGCGCGCCCAGGGAGGGGGGTCCCGACACTGAAGCTTTCTTT.

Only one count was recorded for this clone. The CDR3, as DNA: TGTGCCACCAGCCAACGGACAGCCTACGAGCAGTACTTC. As protein: CATSQRTAYEQYF. This chain joins TRBV15 and TRBJ2-7; a weak D match, TRBD1 (6 bases). Germline CDR1 is LNHNV and CDR2 is YYDKDF (reference sequence). The CDR3 has 13 residues. V shed 5 bases and J shed 2 bases, with 10 bases lying between them.

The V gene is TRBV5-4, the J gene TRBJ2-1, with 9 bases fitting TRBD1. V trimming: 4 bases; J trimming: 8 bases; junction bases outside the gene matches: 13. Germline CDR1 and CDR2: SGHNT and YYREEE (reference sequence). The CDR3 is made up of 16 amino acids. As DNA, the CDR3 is TGTGCCAGCAGCCCGAGCGTGGGGACAGGGTGGGATGAGCAGTTCTTC. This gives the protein CASSPSVGTGWDEQFF.

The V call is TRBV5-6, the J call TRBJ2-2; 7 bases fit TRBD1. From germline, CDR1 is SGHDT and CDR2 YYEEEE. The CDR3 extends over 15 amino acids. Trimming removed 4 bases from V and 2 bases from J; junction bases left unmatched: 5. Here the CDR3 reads CASSPGQVNTGELFF. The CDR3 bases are TGTGCCAGCAGCCCCGGACAGGTCAACACCGGGGAGCTGTTTTTT. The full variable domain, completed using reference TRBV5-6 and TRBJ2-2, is DAGVTQSPTHLIKTRGQQVTLRCSPKSGHDTVSWYQQALGQGPQFIFQYYEEEERQRGNFPDRFSGHQFPNYSSELNVNALLLGDSALYLCASSPGQVNTGELFFGEGSRLTVL.

The CDR3 region is CASSLGASGGKETQYF. Here the CDR3 DNA reads TGTGCCAGCAGCCTAGGGGCTAGCGGGGGGAAAGAGACCCAGTACTTC. The chain recombines TRBV7-3 with TRBJ2-5, with 11 bases aligning to TRBD2. The CDR3 spans 16 residues. Losses at the gene ends were 5 bases for V and 3 bases for J; bases not matched to a gene: 8. Germline lookup yields CDR1 SGHTA and CDR2 FQGTGA.

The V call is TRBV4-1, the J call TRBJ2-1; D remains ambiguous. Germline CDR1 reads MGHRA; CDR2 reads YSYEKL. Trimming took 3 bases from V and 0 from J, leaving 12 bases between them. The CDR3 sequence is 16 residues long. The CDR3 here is CASSQVKTFSYNEQFF. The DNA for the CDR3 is TGCGCCAGCAGCCAGGTAAAGACCTTCTCCTACAATGAGCAGTTCTTC.

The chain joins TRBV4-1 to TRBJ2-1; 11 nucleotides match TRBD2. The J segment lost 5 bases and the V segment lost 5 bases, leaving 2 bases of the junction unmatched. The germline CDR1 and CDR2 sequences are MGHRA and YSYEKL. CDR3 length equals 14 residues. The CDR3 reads CASSSSGRDNEQFF. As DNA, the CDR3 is TGCGCCAGCAGCAGTAGCGGGAGGGACAATGAGCAGTTCTTC.

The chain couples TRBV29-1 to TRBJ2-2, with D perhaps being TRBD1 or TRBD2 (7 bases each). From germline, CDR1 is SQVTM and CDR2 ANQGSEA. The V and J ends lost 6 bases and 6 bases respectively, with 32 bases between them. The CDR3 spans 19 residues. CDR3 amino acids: CSVPAEGGKSRLAPGELFF. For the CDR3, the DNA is TGCAGCGTCCCGGCGGAAGGGGGCAAAAGCCGACTAGCCCCCGGGGAGCTGTTTTTT.

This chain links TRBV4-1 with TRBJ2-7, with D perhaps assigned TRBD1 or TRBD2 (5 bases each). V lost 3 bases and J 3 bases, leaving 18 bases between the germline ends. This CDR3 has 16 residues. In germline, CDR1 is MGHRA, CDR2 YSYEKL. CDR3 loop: CASSHPRTGRDYEQYF. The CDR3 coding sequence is TGCGCCAGCAGCCACCCCAGGACGGGACGCGACTACGAGCAGTACTTC.

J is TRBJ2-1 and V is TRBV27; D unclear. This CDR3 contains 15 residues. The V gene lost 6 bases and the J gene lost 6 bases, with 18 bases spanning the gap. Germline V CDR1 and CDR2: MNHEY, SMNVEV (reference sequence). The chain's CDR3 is CASSPTPWASNEQFF. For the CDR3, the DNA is TGTGCCAGCAGCCCCACACCATGGGCTTCCAATGAGCAGTTCTTC.

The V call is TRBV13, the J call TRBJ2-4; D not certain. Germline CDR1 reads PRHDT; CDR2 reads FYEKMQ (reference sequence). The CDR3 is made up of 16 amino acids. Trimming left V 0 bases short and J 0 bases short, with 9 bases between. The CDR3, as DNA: TGTGCCAGCAGCTTAGGAGTACGGATAGCCAAAAACATTCAGTACTTC. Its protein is CASSLGVRIAKNIQYF.

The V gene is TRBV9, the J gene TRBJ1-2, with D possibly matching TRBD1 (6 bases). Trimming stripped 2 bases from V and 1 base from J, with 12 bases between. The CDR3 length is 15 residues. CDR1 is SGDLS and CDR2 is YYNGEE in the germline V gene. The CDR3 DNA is TGTGCCAGCAGCGTTCAGGGGTCTGATAACTATGGCTACACCTTC. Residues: CASSVQGSDNYGYTF.

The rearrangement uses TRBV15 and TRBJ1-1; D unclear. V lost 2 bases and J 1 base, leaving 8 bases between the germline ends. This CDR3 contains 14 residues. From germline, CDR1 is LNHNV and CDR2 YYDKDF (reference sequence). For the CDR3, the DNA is TGTGCCACCAGCAGACCTTACGGGAACACTGAAGCTTTCTTT. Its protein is CATSRPYGNTEAFF.